The rows below give T cell receptor beta chains drawn from one sample of a study of blood T cell repertoires in COVID-19. Only in-frame clones appear in the TCRdb table, and some are missing; sequencing was by immunoSEQ multiplex PCR. The data contain about 280,000 clones, roughly 90% of them seen just once; the ten biggest clones take up about 11%. Sequenced input: peripheral blood. These receptor sequences come from a woman in her twenties or thirties with COVID-19, enrolled during active disease. CDR3s include the opening cysteine and the closing phenylalanine or tryptophan. Each record gives: V gene, J gene, D gene, clone size, CDR3 protein, CDR3 DNA. The D gene is left open where the match is weak. Some rows have no size entry. The others give once, few or many, or a class for an expanded clone.

TRBV11-2	TRBJ2-1	NA	NA	CASSLRGQSYNEQFF	TGTGCCAGCAGCTTAAGGGGCCAATCCTACAATGAGCAGTTCTTC
TRBV29-1	TRBJ1-1	TRBD1	NA	CSGERDRGGTEAFF	TGCAGCGGCGAGAGGGACAGGGGAGGGACTGAAGCTTTCTTT
TRBV5-6	TRBJ1-2	TRBD1	NA	CASSGTGSYGYTF	TGTGCCAGCAGCGGGACAGGGAGCTATGGCTACACCTTC
TRBV3-1/TRBV3-2	TRBJ2-2	TRBD2	NA	CASSQRLAGITGELFF	TGTGCCAGCAGCCAAAGGCTAGCGGGTATCACCGGGGAGCTGTTTTTT
TRBV27	TRBJ1-1	TRBD1	NA	CASKIQGITEAFF	TGTGCCAGCAAAATACAGGGGATCACTGAAGCTTTCTTT
TRBV2	TRBJ2-7	NA	NA	CASRSAGSIYEQYF	TGTGCCAGCAGGAGCGCGGGTTCTATATACGAGCAGTACTTC
TRBV4-1	TRBJ1-1	NA	few	CASSLSTSSTEAFF	TGCGCCAGCAGCCTTTCTACCTCATCCACTGAAGCTTTCTTT
TRBV18	TRBJ2-1	NA	once	CASSPNRASSYNEQFF	TGTGCCAGCTCACCCAACAGGGCCAGCTCCTACAATGAGCAGTTCTTC
TRBV5-5	TRBJ2-7	TRBD1	once	CASSRDRGVTYEQYF	TGTGCCAGCAGCCGCGACAGGGGAGTGACCTACGAGCAGTACTTC
TRBV5-1	TRBJ2-7	TRBD1	NA	CASSLATGGGYEQYF	TGCGCCAGCAGCTTGGCGACAGGGGGAGGCTACGAGCAGTACTTC
TRBV5-6	TRBJ2-7	TRBD2	NA	CASSFLIGTISYEQYF	TGTGCCAGCAGTTTTCTCATAGGGACTATCTCCTACGAGCAGTACTTC
TRBV7-2	TRBJ2-2	TRBD2	NA	CASSLVAGNTGELFF	TGTGCCAGCAGCTTGGTAGCGGGGAACACCGGGGAGCTGTTTTTT
TRBV30	TRBJ1-5	NA	NA	CAWSGGPLRPQHF	TGTGCCTGGAGTGGAGGTCCGCTACGGCCCCAGCATTTT
TRBV6-2/TRBV6-3	TRBJ1-5	TRBD1	NA	CASSWTGPRPQHF	TGTGCCAGCAGCTGGACAGGGCCTCGGCCCCAGCATTTT
TRBV24-1	TRBJ2-1	NA	NA	CATGPGDSAYNEQFF	TGTGCCACCGGTCCTGGGGACTCTGCCTACAATGAGCAGTTCTTC
TRBV23-1	TRBJ2-5	NA	NA	CASRHHPSAETQYF	TGCGCCAGCAGACACCACCCTAGCGCAGAGACCCAGTACTTC
TRBV3-1/TRBV3-2	TRBJ2-5	TRBD2	NA	CASSPTAGTSGETQYF	TGTGCCAGCAGCCCAACCGCCGGGACTAGCGGTGAGACCCAGTACTTC
TRBV5-1	TRBJ2-7	TRBD1	NA	CASSFSGGSYEQYF	TGCGCCAGCAGCTTCTCAGGGGGTTCCTACGAGCAGTACTTC
TRBV4-1	TRBJ1-4	NA	NA	CASSQAPAGANNEKLFF	TGCGCCAGCAGCCAAGCTCCCGCAGGGGCAAATAATGAAAAACTGTTTTTT
TRBV6-1	TRBJ2-3	TRBD1	NA	CASTDDRDPTDTQYF	TGTGCCAGCACCGACGACAGGGATCCCACAGATACGCAGTATTTT
TRBV30	TRBJ1-6	NA	NA	CAWSSGGVFHF	TGTGCCTGGAGTAGTGGGGGCGTGTTCCACTTT
TRBV4-1	TRBJ1-6	NA	NA	CASSQGQYNSPLHF	TGCGCCAGCAGCCAAGGACAGTATAATTCACCCCTCCACTTT
TRBV27	TRBJ2-7	TRBD2	NA	CASRTLGTSAGEQYF	TGTGCCAGCAGGACGCTCGGGACTAGCGCTGGCGAGCAGTACTTC
TRBV2	TRBJ1-2	NA	NA	CAGSQAANYGYTF	TGTGCCGGGTCACAGGCCGCTAACTATGGCTACACCTTC
TRBV6-6	TRBJ2-5	NA	few	CASKLTGGGETQYF	TGTGCCAGCAAACTAACAGGGGGGGGAGAGACCCAGTACTTC
TRBV10-1	TRBJ1-1	NA	NA	CASSEYRNTEAFF	TGCGCCAGCAGTGAGTACAGGAACACTGAAGCTTTCTTT
TRBV5-4	TRBJ2-3	TRBD2	NA	CASSTGLAGSTDTQYF	TGTGCCAGCAGCACGGGACTAGCAGGGAGCACAGATACGCAGTATTTT
TRBV19	TRBJ2-5	NA	NA	CASRPIGGGGTQYF	TGTGCCAGTAGACCTATCGGCGGTGGAGGGACCCAGTACTTC
TRBV3-1/TRBV3-2	TRBJ1-6	TRBD1	NA	CASSQDPRDRHNSPLHF	TGTGCCAGCAGCCAAGATCCCCGGGACAGGCATAATTCACCCCTCCACTTT
TRBV28	TRBJ2-6	NA	NA	CASSPTPVAGANVLTF	TGTGCCAGCAGTCCGACCCCCGTAGCCGGGGCCAACGTCCTGACTTTC
TRBV27	TRBJ1-1	NA	NA	CASSPGGTEAFF	TGTGCCAGCAGCCCCGGGGGGACTGAAGCTTTCTTT
TRBV18	TRBJ2-2	NA	NA	CASSPPMTGNTGELFF	TGTGCCAGCTCACCACCCATGACAGGGAACACCGGGGAGCTGTTTTTT
TRBV19	TRBJ1-2	NA	NA	CASSLPSPYGYTF	TGTGCCAGTAGTTTGCCGAGCCCCTATGGCTACACCTTC
TRBV5-1	TRBJ1-1	NA	NA	CASSLAGRGALF	TGCGCCAGCAGCCTCGCGGGGCGGGGAGCTCTCTTT
TRBV24-1	TRBJ2-1	NA	NA	CATSGGKWGDSLYNEQFF	TGTGCCACCAGTGGCGGGAAATGGGGGGACAGCCTCTACAATGAGCAGTTCTTC
TRBV9	TRBJ2-3	TRBD2	NA	CASSPRLAGGWTDTQYF	TGTGCCAGCAGCCCCCGGCTAGCGGGGGGGTGGACAGATACGCAGTATTTT
TRBV7-8	TRBJ1-2	NA	NA	CASSLAAQGLDGYTF	TGTGCCAGCAGCTTAGCGGCTCAGGGCCTAGATGGCTACACCTTC
TRBV19	TRBJ2-6	TRBD1	once	CASSTPGQAGANVLTF	TGTGCCAGTAGTACCCCGGGACAGGCTGGGGCCAACGTCCTGACTTTC
TRBV7-2	TRBJ1-6	NA	few	CASSLGTGRGNSPLHF	TGTGCCAGCAGCTTAGGCACCGGCCGGGGGAATTCACCCCTCCACTTT
TRBV9	TRBJ2-1	TRBD2	NA	CASSADRTSGSDEQFF	TGTGCCAGCAGCGCCGATAGGACTAGCGGGAGTGATGAGCAGTTCTTC
TRBV19	TRBJ1-4	NA	NA	CASSIRNEKLFF	TGTGCCAGTAGTATCAGAAATGAAAAACTGTTTTTT
TRBV6-5	TRBJ1-2	NA	NA	CASSRLPGQTYGYTF	TGTGCCAGCAGCCGACTCCCCGGACAAACCTATGGCTACACCTTC
TRBV19	TRBJ2-6	NA	NA	CASRWGPGANVLTF	TGTGCCAGTAGGTGGGGGCCTGGGGCCAACGTCCTGACTTTC
TRBV2	TRBJ2-1	NA	few	CASSEQIRGNEQFF	TGTGCCAGCAGTGAACAAATCCGGGGCAATGAGCAGTTCTTC
TRBV30	TRBJ2-2	TRBD2	NA	CAWSRGAGELFF	TGTGCCTGGAGTCGGGGGGCCGGGGAGCTGTTTTTT
TRBV6-2/TRBV6-3	TRBJ2-1	TRBD2	NA	CASSYPQWSGVNEQFF	TGTGCCAGCAGTTACCCCCAGTGGAGCGGGGTCAATGAGCAGTTCTTC
TRBV4-2	TRBJ2-1	TRBD2	NA	CASSQGLAERYNEQFF	TGTGCCAGCAGCCAGGGACTAGCGGAAAGATACAATGAGCAGTTCTTC
TRBV27	TRBJ1-1	TRBD1	NA	CASSYQSGTGPMNTEAFF	TGTGCCAGCAGTTACCAATCCGGGACAGGGCCTATGAACACTGAAGCTTTCTTT
TRBV21-1	TRBJ1-1	NA	once	CASSKAGRGNTEAFF	TGTGCCAGCAGCAAAGCCGGCAGGGGGAACACTGAAGCTTTCTTT
TRBV19	TRBJ2-7	NA	NA	CASSMNRESYEQYF	TGTGCCAGTAGTATGAACAGGGAATCCTACGAGCAGTACTTC
TRBV4-1	TRBJ1-1	NA	NA	CASSPKTGMGDTEAFF	TGCGCCAGCAGCCCCAAAACAGGGATGGGGGACACTGAAGCTTTCTTT
TRBV3-1/TRBV3-2	TRBJ2-3	NA	NA	CASSQISGASTDTQYF	TGTGCCAGCAGCCAAATTAGCGGAGCTAGCACAGATACGCAGTATTTT
TRBV6-5	TRBJ1-5	TRBD1	NA	CASGLQGSNQPQHF	TGTGCCAGCGGATTACAGGGGAGCAATCAGCCCCAGCATTTT
TRBV2	TRBJ2-3	TRBD2	NA	CASSEPSGSGYTQYF	TGTGCCAGCAGTGAACCTAGCGGGAGTGGGTATACGCAGTATTTT
TRBV4-1	TRBJ2-7	NA	NA	CASSQIPRPGGPYEQYF	TGCGCCAGCAGCCAGATACCGAGACCCGGAGGTCCCTACGAGCAGTACTTC